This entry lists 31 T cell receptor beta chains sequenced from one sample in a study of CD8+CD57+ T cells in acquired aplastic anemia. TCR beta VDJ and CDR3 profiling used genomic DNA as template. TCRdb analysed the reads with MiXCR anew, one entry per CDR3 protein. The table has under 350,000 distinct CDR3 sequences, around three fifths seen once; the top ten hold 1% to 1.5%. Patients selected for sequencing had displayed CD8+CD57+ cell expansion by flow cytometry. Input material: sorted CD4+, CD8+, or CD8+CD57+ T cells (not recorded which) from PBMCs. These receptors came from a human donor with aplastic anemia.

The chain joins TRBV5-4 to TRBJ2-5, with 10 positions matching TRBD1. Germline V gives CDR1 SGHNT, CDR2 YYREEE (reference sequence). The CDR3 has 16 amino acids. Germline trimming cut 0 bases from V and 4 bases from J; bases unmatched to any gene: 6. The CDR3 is CASSLGDRGMGETQYF. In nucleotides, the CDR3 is TGTGCCAGCAGCTTGGGGGACAGGGGTATGGGAGAGACCCAGTACTTC.

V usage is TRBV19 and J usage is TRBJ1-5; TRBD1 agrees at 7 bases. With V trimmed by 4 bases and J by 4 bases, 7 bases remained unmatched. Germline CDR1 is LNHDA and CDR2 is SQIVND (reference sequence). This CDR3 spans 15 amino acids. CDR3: CASSTGGFGNQPQHF. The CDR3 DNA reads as TGTGCCAGTAGTACAGGGGGTTTTGGGAATCAGCCCCAGCATTTT.

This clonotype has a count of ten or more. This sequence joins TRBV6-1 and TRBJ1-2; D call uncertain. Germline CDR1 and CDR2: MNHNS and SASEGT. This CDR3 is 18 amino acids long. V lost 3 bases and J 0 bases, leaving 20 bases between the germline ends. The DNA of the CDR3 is TGTGCCAGCAGTGACCATGAGCTCTACGGGGTTTCTAACTATGGCTACACCTTC. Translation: CASSDHELYGVSNYGYTF.

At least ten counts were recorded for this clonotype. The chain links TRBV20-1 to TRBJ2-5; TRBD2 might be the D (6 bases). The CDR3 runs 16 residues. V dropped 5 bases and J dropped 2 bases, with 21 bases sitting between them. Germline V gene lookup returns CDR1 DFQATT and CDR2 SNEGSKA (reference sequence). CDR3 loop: CSAVRRGVAIQETQYF. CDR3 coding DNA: TGCAGTGCTGTAAGGAGGGGCGTTGCGATACAAGAGACCCAGTACTTC.

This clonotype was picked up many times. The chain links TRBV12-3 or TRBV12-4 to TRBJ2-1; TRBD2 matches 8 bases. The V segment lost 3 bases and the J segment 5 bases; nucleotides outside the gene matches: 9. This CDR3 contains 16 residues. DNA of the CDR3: TGTGCCAGCAGTTTGTCCGGGACTAGGATAAACAATGAGCAGTTCTTC. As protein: CASSLSGTRINNEQFF.

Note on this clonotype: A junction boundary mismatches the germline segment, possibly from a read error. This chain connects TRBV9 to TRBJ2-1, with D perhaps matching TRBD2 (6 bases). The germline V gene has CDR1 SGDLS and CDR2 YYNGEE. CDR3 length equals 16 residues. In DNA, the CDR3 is TGTGCCAGCAGCGTAGCTCTGCGGGGCTCCCACAATGAGCAGTTCTTC. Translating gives CASSVALRGSHNEQFF.

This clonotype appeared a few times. CDR3 nucleotide sequence: TGTGCCACCAGTGCGGTAGGGGGAGGCAATGAGCAGTTCTTC. It encodes CATSAVGGGNEQFF. The chain employs TRBV24-1 and TRBJ2-1; D possibly uses TRBD1 or TRBD2 (6 bases each). V was clipped by 5 bases and J by 6 bases, with 13 bases between them. The germline gives CDR1 KGHDR, CDR2 SFDVKD. This CDR3 has 14 amino acids.

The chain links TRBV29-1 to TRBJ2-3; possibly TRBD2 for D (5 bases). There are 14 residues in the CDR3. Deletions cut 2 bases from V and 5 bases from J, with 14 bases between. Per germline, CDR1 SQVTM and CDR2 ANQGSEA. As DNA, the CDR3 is TGCAGCGTTGAAATCGCCCCTGGAGGAGATACGCAGTATTTT. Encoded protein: CSVEIAPGGDTQYF.

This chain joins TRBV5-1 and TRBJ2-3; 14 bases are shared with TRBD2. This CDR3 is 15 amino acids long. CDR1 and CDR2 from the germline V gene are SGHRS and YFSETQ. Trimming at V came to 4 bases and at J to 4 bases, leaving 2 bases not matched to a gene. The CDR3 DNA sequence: TGCGCCAGCAGCATGGGACTAGCGGGAGCAGATACGCAGTATTTT. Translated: CASSMGLAGADTQYF.

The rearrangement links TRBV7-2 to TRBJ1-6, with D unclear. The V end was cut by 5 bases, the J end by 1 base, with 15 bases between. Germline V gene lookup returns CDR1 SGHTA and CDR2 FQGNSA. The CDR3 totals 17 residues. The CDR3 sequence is CASSQEVGRSYNSPLHF. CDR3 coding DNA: TGTGCCAGCAGCCAAGAGGTCGGGAGGTCCTATAATTCACCCCTCCACTTT.

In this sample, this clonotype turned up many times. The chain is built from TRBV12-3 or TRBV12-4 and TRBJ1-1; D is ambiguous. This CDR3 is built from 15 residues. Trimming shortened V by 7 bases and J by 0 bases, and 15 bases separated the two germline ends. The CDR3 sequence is CASTDSGQLNTEAFF. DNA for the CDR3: TGTGCCAGCACCGACTCCGGCCAGTTGAACACTGAAGCTTTCTTT.

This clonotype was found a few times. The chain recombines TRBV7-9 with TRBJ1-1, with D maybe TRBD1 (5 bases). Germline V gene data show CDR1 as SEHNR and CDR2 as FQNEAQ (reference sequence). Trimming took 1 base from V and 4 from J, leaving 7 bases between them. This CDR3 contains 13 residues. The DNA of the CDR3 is TGTGCCAGCAGCTTAGAGGGACTCACTGAAGCTTTCTTT. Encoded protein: CASSLEGLTEAFF.

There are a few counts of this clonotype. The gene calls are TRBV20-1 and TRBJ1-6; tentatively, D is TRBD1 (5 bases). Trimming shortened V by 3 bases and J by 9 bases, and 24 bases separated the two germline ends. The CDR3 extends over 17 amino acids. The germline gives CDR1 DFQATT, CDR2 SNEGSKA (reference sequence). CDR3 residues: CSARTVPGNAARSPLHF. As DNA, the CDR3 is TGCAGTGCTAGGACAGTGCCTGGGAACGCTGCCCGTTCACCCCTCCACTTT.

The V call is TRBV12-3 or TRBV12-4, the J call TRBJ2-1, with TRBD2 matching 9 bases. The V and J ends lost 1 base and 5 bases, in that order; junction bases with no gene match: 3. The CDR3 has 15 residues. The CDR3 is CASSLVTSGHNEQFF. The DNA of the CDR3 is TGTGCCAGCAGTTTAGTGACTAGCGGTCACAATGAGCAGTTCTTC.

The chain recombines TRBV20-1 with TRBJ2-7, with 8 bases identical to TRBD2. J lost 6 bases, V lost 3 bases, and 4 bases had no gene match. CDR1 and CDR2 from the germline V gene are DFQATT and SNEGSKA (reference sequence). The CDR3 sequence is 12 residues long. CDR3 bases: TGCAGTGCTAGTCCTCGGGGGGGCGAGCAGTACTTC. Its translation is CSASPRGGEQYF.

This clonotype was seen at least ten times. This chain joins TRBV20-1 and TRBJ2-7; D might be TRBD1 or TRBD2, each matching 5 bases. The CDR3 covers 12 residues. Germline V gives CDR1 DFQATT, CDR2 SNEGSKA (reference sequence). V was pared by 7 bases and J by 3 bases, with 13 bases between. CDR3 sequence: CSVRDVHYEQYF. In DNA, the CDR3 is TGCAGTGTCCGGGACGTTCACTACGAGCAGTACTTC.

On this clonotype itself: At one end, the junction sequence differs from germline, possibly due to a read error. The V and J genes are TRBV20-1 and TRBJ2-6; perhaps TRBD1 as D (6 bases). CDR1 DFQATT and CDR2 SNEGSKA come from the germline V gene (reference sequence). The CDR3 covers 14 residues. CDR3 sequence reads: CSARDRPGANVLTF. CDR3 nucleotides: TGCAGTGCAAGAGACAGGCCTGGGGCCAACGTCCTGACTTTC.

The CDR3 nucleotides are TGTGCCAGTAGCGACTACAATCAGCCCCAGCATTTT. Translating gives CASSDYNQPQHF. The J gene is TRBJ1-5, the V gene TRBV19; no clear D. V was shortened by 6 bases and J by 3 bases, with 6 bases between the two germline ends. The germline V gene encodes CDR1 LNHDA and CDR2 SQIVND (reference sequence). The CDR3 is 12 amino acids.

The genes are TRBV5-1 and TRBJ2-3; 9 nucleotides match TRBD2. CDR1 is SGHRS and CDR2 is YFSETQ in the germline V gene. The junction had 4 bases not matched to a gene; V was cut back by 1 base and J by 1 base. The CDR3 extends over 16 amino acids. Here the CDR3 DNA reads TGCGCCAGCAGCTTGTTAGCGGGAGCGGGCACAGATACGCAGTATTTT. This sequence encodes CASSLLAGAGTDTQYF.

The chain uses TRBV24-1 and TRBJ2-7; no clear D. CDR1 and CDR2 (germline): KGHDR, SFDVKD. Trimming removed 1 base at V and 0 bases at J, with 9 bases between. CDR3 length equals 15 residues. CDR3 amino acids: CATSDLKGNSYEQYF. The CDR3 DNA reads TGTGCCACCAGTGATTTAAAGGGTAACTCCTACGAGCAGTACTTC.

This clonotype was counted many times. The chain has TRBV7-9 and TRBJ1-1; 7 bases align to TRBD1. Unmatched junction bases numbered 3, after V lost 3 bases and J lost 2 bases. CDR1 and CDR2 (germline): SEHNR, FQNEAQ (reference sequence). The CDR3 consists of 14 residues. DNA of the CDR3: TGTGCCAGCAGCTTCGGACAGGCCAACACTGAAGCTTTCTTT. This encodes CASSFGQANTEAFF.

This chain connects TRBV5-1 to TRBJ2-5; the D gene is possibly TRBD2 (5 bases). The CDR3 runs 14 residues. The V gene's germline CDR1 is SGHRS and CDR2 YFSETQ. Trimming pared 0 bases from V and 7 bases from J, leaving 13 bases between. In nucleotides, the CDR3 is TGCGCCAGCAGCTTGGGGGAGCGACAAACGACCCAGTACTTC. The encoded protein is CASSLGERQTTQYF.

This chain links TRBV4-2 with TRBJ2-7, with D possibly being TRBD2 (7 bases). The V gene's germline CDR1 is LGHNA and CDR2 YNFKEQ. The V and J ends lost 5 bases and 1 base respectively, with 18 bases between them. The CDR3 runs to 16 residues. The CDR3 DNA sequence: TGTGCCAGCAGCTTAGAAGGGGGAGGGGGATCCTACGAGCAGTACTTC. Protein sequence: CASSLEGGGGSYEQYF.

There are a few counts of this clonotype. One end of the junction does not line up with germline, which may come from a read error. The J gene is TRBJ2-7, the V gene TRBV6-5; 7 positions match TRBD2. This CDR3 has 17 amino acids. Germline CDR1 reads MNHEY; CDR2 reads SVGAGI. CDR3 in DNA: TGTGCCATCAGTCTTTCGCCGGGCCGGGAGGACCCCTACGAGCAGTACTTC. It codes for CAISLSPGREDPYEQYF.

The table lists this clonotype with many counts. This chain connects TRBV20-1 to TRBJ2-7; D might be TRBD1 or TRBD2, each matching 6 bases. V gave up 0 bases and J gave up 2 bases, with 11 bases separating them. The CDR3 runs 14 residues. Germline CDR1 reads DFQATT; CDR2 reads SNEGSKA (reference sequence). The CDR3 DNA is TGCAGTGCTAGAGATGGAGGGGGACCCTACGAGCAGTACTTC. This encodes CSARDGGGPYEQYF.

The DNA for the CDR3 is TGTGCCAGCAGCCCAGAAGGCGGGAGAGCCAAAAACATTCAGTACTTC. Its translation: CASSPEGGRAKNIQYF. The genes are TRBV7-9 and TRBJ2-4, with 7 bases lining up with TRBD2. This CDR3 has 16 amino acids. Germline CDR1 is SEHNR and CDR2 is FQNEAQ (reference sequence). Trimming at V came to 5 bases and at J to 0 bases, leaving 7 bases not matched to a gene.

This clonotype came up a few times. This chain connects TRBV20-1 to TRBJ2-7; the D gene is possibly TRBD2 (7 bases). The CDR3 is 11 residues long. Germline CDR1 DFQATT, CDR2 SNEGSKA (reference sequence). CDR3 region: CSVRGGYEQYF. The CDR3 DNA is TGCAGCGTTAGGGGGGGCTACGAGCAGTACTTC.

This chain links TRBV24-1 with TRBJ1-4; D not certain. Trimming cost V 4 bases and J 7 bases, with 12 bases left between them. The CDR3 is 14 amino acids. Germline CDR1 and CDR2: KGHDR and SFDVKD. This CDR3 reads CATSEGPGSEKLFF. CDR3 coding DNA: TGTGCCACCAGTGAAGGGCCGGGATCTGAAAAACTGTTTTTT.

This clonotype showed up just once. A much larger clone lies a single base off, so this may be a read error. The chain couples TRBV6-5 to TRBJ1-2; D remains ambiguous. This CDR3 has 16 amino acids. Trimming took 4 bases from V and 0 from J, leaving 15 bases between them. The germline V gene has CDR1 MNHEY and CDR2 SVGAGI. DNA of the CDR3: TGTGCCAGCAGTTTATGCGGTACGGCCTCTAACTATGGCTACACCTTC. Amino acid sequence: CASSLCGTASNYGYTF.

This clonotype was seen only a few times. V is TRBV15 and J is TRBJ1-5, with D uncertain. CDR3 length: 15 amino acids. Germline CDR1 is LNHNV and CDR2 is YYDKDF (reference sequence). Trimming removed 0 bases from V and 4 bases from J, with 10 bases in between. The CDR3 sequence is CATSRDRGRNQPQHF. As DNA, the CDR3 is TGTGCCACCAGCAGAGATCGGGGAAGGAATCAGCCCCAGCATTTT.

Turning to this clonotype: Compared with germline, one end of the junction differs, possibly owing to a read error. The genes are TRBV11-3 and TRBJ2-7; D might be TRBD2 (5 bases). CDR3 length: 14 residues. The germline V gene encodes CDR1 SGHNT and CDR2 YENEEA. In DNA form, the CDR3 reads TGTGCCAGCAGCCGTGGTGAGGGCTTTGGAGAGCAGTACTTT. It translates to CASSRGEGFGEQYF.